Included here is one T cell receptor beta chain sequence, with context. Its antigen is as yet unknown. Other DNA variants within this sample encode the same CDR3. Assay: immunoSEQ multiplex PCR; the TCRdb copy retains only in-frame clones and omits some. The repertoire consists of roughly 350,000 clones, with roughly 90% occurring once and the leading ten covering 5.5% to 7%. Stated treatment: some 20 received Ad26.COV2.S at low or high dose, single or two shots; about 5 received placebo; per-sample allocation not given. Samples came from day 63 after the first vaccine or placebo injection. Participants' vaccine, an Ad26 vector, delivered Wuhan-strain SARS-CoV-2 spike. This sample was taken from a study of Ad26.COV2.S vaccination and SARS-CoV-2 variants. This CDR3 is 14 amino acids long. The V gene's germline CDR1 is GTSNPN and CDR2 SVGIG (reference sequence). V shed 2 bases and J 2 bases; nucleotides not matched to a gene: 3.

Overall study findings and caveats: Assessments of TCR breadth and depth may have underestimated the total T cell responses. Vaccinees showed greater spike-specific TCR breadth than placebo recipients.

J is TRBJ2-3 and V is TRBV30; 8 nucleotides agree with TRBD1. The source is a person aged 18-60 years who received the Ad26.COV2.S COVID-19 vaccine or a placebo. The sample here was peripheral blood, taken in a trial of Ad26.COV2.S vaccine versus placebo. The CDR3 loop is CAWSRTGSTDTQYF. Here the CDR3 DNA reads TGTGCCTGGAGTAGGACAGGGTCCACAGATACGCAGTATTTT.